A selection of T cell receptor beta chains follows, all from one sample in a study of vaccination effects on CD4 cells after COVID-19. Their recognized antigens are unknown. The assay was immunoSEQ multiplex PCR, and TCRdb's table has in-frame clones only and misses some. The profile shows under 80,000 clones, 73% of them singletons. The specimen was CD4+ T cells from PBMCs cultured with HIV peptides, collected before COVID-19 vaccination. The receptors were gathered from a human donor who had a prior SARS-CoV-2 infection. CDR3s include the opening cysteine and the closing phenylalanine or tryptophan. D genes are given only for firm matches. Only part of the rows carry a size: once, few, many, or a class if the clone is expanded.

D	size	length	J	V	DNA	CDR3
TRBD2	once	14	TRBJ2-3	TRBV10-3	TGTGCCGGCGGGACTAGCGGGGGGACAGATACGCAGTATTTT	CAGGTSGGTDTQYF
TRBD1	NA	18	TRBJ1-5	TRBV10-3	TGTGCCATCAGTGAGGGTAAAGGACAGGGGATTTGGAGTCAGCCCCAGCATTTT	CAISEGKGQGIWSQPQHF
NA	few	13	TRBJ2-7	TRBV2	TGTGCCAGCAGGAGACACTCACCATACGAGCAGTACTTC	CASRRHSPYEQYF
TRBD2	NA	16	TRBJ2-7	TRBV14	TGTGCCAGCAGCTTTCTAGCGGGCACACACTCCTACGAGCAGTACTTC	CASSFLAGTHSYEQYF
NA	NA	16	TRBJ2-2	TRBV4-2	TGTGCCAGCAGCCAAGATTATGGGGCCGTGGCCGGGGAGCTGTTTTTT	CASSQDYGAVAGELFF
TRBD2	few	15	TRBJ2-3	TRBV6-4	TGTGCCAGCAGCTCCGGACTAGCGGGAAGTGATACGCAGTATTTT	CASSSGLAGSDTQYF
NA	NA	15	TRBJ1-4	TRBV24-1	TGTGCCACCAGTGATTTGAGGGAGGGTGGTGAAAAACTGTTTTTT	CATSDLREGGEKLFF
NA	once	13	TRBJ2-7	TRBV12-3/TRBV12-4	TGTGCCAGCAGTTTTCTGCTGGGCGGGGAGCAGTACTTC	CASSFLLGGEQYF
TRBD2	NA	19	TRBJ2-3	TRBV7-2	TGTGCCAGCAGCCCCCTACCGGGACTAGCGGGAGGGCGCACAGATACGCAGTATTTT	CASSPLPGLAGGRTDTQYF
NA	NA	18	TRBJ1-5	TRBV7-3	TGTGCCCCCCTAGGGGATTGGCAAGCCCGTAATAGCAATCAGCCCCAGCATTTT	CAPLGDWQARNSNQPQHF
NA	few	14	TRBJ2-3	TRBV14	TGTGCCAGCAGCCAACATCTCCGCACAGATACGCAGTATTTT	CASSQHLRTDTQYF
NA	NA	16	TRBJ2-2	TRBV7-9	TGTGCCAGCAGCCCCCGGGCGGTGACGAACACCGGGGAGCTGTTTTTT	CASSPRAVTNTGELFF
NA	NA	14	TRBJ1-1	TRBV27	TGTGCCAGCAGGCGACAGGTCTTGAACACTGAAGCTTTCTTT	CASRRQVLNTEAFF
TRBD2	NA	16	TRBJ2-2	TRBV7-9	TGTGCCAGCAGCTTAGTGTTAGCGGGAGCTTCCGGGGAGCTGTTTTTT	CASSLVLAGASGELFF
NA	few	12	TRBJ1-2	TRBV7-2	TGTGCCAGCAGCCCACAGAACTATGGCTACACCTTC	CASSPQNYGYTF
TRBD1	NA	14	TRBJ1-5	TRBV19	TGTGCCAGTAGTATAACAGGGGGCAATCAGCCCCAGCATTTT	CASSITGGNQPQHF
NA	NA	15	TRBJ2-1	TRBV6-6	TGTGCCAGCAGTTTATTACAGAGCTCCTACAATGAGCAGTTCTTC	CASSLLQSSYNEQFF
TRBD1	NA	15	TRBJ2-7	TRBV4-2	TGTGCCAGCAGCCAGGACAGGGATTCTTCCTACGAGCAGTACTTC	CASSQDRDSSYEQYF
NA	NA	15	TRBJ1-4	TRBV5-4	TGTGCCAGCAGCTTGGGTGGGGGCGTCGGTGAAAAACTGTTTTTT	CASSLGGGVGEKLFF
NA	NA	17	TRBJ1-1	TRBV5-8	TGTGCCAGCAGCCCCGGATTCGGAAGGACTGGGGACACTGAAGCTTTCTTT	CASSPGFGRTGDTEAFF
TRBD2	NA	15	TRBJ2-7	TRBV6-6	TGTGCCAGCAGTACCCGACTAGCGGGAAGGGTCGAGCAGTACTTC	CASSTRLAGRVEQYF
NA	many	12	TRBJ2-1	TRBV27	TGTGCCAGCAGTAGAGTTGGCGGAGAGCAGTTCTTC	CASSRVGGEQFF
NA	once	13	TRBJ1-1	TRBV12-3/TRBV12-4	TGTGCCAGCAGTTTGGAGGCTTACACTGAAGCTTTCTTT	CASSLEAYTEAFF
NA	few	14	TRBJ2-3	TRBV3-1/TRBV3-2	TGTGCCAGCAGCCCTTCCGGAGGCACAGATACGCAGTATTTT	CASSPSGGTDTQYF